These T cell receptor beta chains were read from a single sample in a study of blood T cell repertoires in COVID-19. TCRdb keeps only in-frame clones here, not all; method: immunoSEQ multiplex PCR. The table has about 250,000 clones, 88% seen once. The sequenced material came from PBMCs or T cells enriched from blood (not recorded which). The receptors stem from a woman in her forties or fifties who had recovered from COVID-19. Each CDR3 is given with its conserved first and last residue. A D gene is named only where the DNA matches it firmly. Part of the rows lack a size; the others show once, few, many or a class for expanded clones.

v_gene	d_gene	j_gene	len	abundance	CDR3nt	CDR3aa
TRBV2	TRBD1	TRBJ2-7	16	NA	TGTGCCAGCAGGGGAACAGGGGGCTCAGCTCCCTACGAGCAGTACTTC	CASRGTGGSAPYEQYF
TRBV27	NA	TRBJ2-1	11	NA	TGTGCCAGCAGCACAGGGAATGAGCAGTTCTTC	CASSTGNEQFF
TRBV5-6	NA	TRBJ1-1	12	NA	TGTGCCAGCAGCTTGGCGAGAGCTGAAGCTTTCTTT	CASSLARAEAFF
TRBV30	TRBD2	TRBJ2-1	15	few	TGTGCCTGCATTCTAGCGGGGAGGTGGGCTAATGAGCAGTTCTTC	CACILAGRWANEQFF
TRBV25-1	TRBD2	TRBJ2-7	14	NA	TGTGCCAGCAGTGCGGGACTAGGGGCCTACGAGCAGTACTTC	CASSAGLGAYEQYF
TRBV28	NA	TRBJ1-2	13	NA	TGTGCCAGCAGTTTTTCGGGTGGTTATGGCTACACCTTC	CASSFSGGYGYTF
TRBV28	TRBD1	TRBJ1-2	13	NA	TGTGCCAGCAGTACCCGACAGGGCCGCTCCTACACCTTC	CASSTRQGRSYTF
TRBV10-3	NA	TRBJ2-1	13	few	TGTGCCATCAGTGCCCCTCGGGTTCCCCTGACGTTCTTC	CAISAPRVPLTFF
TRBV19	TRBD1	TRBJ2-1	17	NA	TGTGCCAGTATGGCGGGACAGGCAGGGTCAGCATACAATGAGCAGTTCTTC	CASMAGQAGSAYNEQFF
TRBV28	NA	TRBJ2-6	14	NA	TGTGCCACCCTTACCGGGGGTGGGGCCAACGTCCTGACTTTC	CATLTGGGANVLTF
TRBV3-1/TRBV3-2	TRBD2	TRBJ2-1	17	NA	TGTGCCAGCAGCCGACTCTCGGGAGCGGGACCCTACAATGAGCAGTTCTTC	CASSRLSGAGPYNEQFF
TRBV19	TRBD1	TRBJ1-5	15	NA	TGTGCCAGTATCCCGGGACAGGCTCACTATCAGCCCCAGCATTTT	CASIPGQAHYQPQHF
TRBV7-9	TRBD1	TRBJ2-1	15	NA	TGTGCCAGCAGCTCGCAGGGGGTTAAAGGGGATGAGCAGTTCTTC	CASSSQGVKGDEQFF
TRBV6-5	TRBD2	TRBJ2-1	16	NA	TGTGCCAGCAGTTCCCACCTAGCGGGAGGGCACAATGAGCAGTTCTTC	CASSSHLAGGHNEQFF
TRBV7-2	NA	TRBJ2-1	15	NA	TGTGCCAGCAGCTTAGCCGGGACAAAACTCAATGAGCAGTTCTTC	CASSLAGTKLNEQFF
TRBV11-2	NA	TRBJ2-5	16	NA	TGTGCCAGCAGCTTAAGTGGTCGAGGCAACGGGGAGACCCAGTACTTC	CASSLSGRGNGETQYF
TRBV7-2	NA	TRBJ2-1	14	NA	TGTGCCAGCAGCTTAGGGAGGGGAAGGAATGAGCAGTTCTTC	CASSLGRGRNEQFF
TRBV30	NA	TRBJ2-3	14	NA	TGTGCCTGGATTAGACAGGCCAGCACAGATACGCAGTATTTT	CAWIRQASTDTQYF
TRBV4-1	TRBD1	TRBJ1-5	16	NA	TGCGCCAGCAGTCGTGGGGACAGCAATAGCAATCAGCCCCAGCATTTT	CASSRGDSNSNQPQHF
TRBV7-2	TRBD2	TRBJ2-3	17	NA	TGTGCCAGCAGCCCGGGGACTAGCGGGAGGCTCACAGATACGCAGTATTTT	CASSPGTSGRLTDTQYF
TRBV7-2	NA	TRBJ2-3	13	NA	TGTGCCAGCAGCGGGCAGCACACAGATACGCAGTATTTT	CASSGQHTDTQYF
TRBV5-8	NA	TRBJ1-3	16	NA	TGTGCCAGCAGCTTGGGCCGGAGAATGGCTGGAAACACCATATATTTT	CASSLGRRMAGNTIYF
TRBV9	TRBD2	TRBJ2-2	18	NA	TGTGCCAGCAGCGTAGCTGGAGCGGGAGTCGCGAACACCGGGGAGCTGTTTTTT	CASSVAGAGVANTGELFF
TRBV5-1	NA	TRBJ1-1	15	NA	TGCGCCAGCAGCGGGGGGACGTACATGAACACTGAAGCTTTCTTT	CASSGGTYMNTEAFF